One T cell receptor beta chain is described in this entry. The record originates from a study of OX40 agonist ivuxolimab in advanced cancers. Study-level information: The dose of intravenous ivuxolimab that patients received every 2 weeks ranged from 0.01 to 10 mg/kg.

Generated by immunoSEQ multiplex PCR, the TCRdb table keeps only in-frame clones and is missing some. The table records roughly 120,000 clones, roughly 89% of them present only once. Trimming cost V 2 bases and J 0 bases, with 17 bases left between them. Germline values: CDR1 SEHNR, CDR2 FQNEAQ (reference sequence). CDR3 length: 17 residues. The chain uses TRBV7-9 and TRBJ2-7, with unresolved D. This clonotype was obtained from an adult with an advanced solid tumor such as melanoma, head and neck, liver or kidney cancer. This sample comprised CD4+ or CD8+ T cells sorted from blood, obtained in a trial of the OX40 agonist ivuxolimab. This CDR3 reads CASSLRIGKSSSYEQYF. CDR3 nucleotide sequence: TGTGCCAGCAGCTTACGTATAGGCAAATCAAGCTCCTACGAGCAGTACTTC.